This T cell receptor beta chain was identified in a study of cytomegalovirus exposure and HLA in healthy donors. General study results and limits: The study put 150 to 200 TCR beta chains on its list as cytomegalovirus-associated. Roughly uniform depth of sequencing across donors was assumed in presence/absence analyses.

All donors participated as healthy donors of bone marrow. This PCR relied on a set of 60 Vbeta primers and 13 Jbeta primers. Sequencing used immunoSEQ multiplex PCR; TCRdb keeps in-frame clones, though not all of them. The ten most abundant clones cover about 6.5% of a sample with 150,000 to 200,000 clones. Turning to this clone: The antigen is undetermined.

Germline CDR1 SGHRS, CDR2 YFSETQ. The CDR3 has 22 amino acids. The trim removed 4 bases at V and 0 bases at J, leaving 16 bases unmatched. The chain links TRBV5-1 to TRBJ2-1, with TRBD2 identical over 16 bases. The receptor's source is a man in his thirties or forties in good health and CMV-seronegative. The sequenced sample consisted of PBMCs. The CDR3 reads CASSPYNKGLAGGWGSYNEQFF. The CDR3 nucleotides are TGCGCCAGCAGCCCCTATAATAAGGGACTAGCGGGAGGGTGGGGCTCCTACAATGAGCAGTTCTTC.